The clone carrying this T cell receptor beta chain came up a few times. The TCRbeta library was prepared with unique molecular identifiers. TCRdb itself ran the PCR reads through MiXCR, one entry per CDR3 protein. The repertoire holds 15,000 to 20,000 distinct CDR3 sequences, with 9.5% to 15% as singletons. Trimming removed 0 bases at V and 5 bases at J, with 17 bases between. Per the germline V gene, CDR1 is LGHNA and CDR2 is YNFKEQ. The CDR3 totals 17 residues. The data stem from a study of T-cell reconstitution after alpha-beta-depleted transplantation in children. This receptor was obtained from a boy under three years old who had a stem cell transplant for Wiskott-Aldrich syndrome, so the T cells may come from the graft donor. The sample in question was PBMCs, mostly from graft donor cells, obtained 180 days after TCRalphabeta/CD19-depleted stem cell transplant. The chain uses TRBV4-2 and TRBJ1-5; D gene unclear. The CDR3 coding sequence is TGTGCCAGCAGCCAAGATGGTGTCCGGGAGACGGATCAGCCCCAGCATTTT. Its translation is CASSQDGVRETDQPQHF.